This T cell receptor beta chain is drawn from a study of T cell changes during pregnancy in multiple sclerosis. Clones were read by immunoSEQ multiplex PCR, and TCRdb kept only the in-frame ones, dropping some. The data show over 35,000 clones, with 90% seen just once and approximately 0.52% held by the top ten. Germline V gives CDR1 MGHDK, CDR2 SYGVNS. Trimming took 1 base from V and 2 from J; bases not matched to a gene: 11. CDR3 size: 18 residues. The sequence came from a female donor with multiple sclerosis, enrolled in a pregnancy study. This chain uses TRBV25-1 with TRBJ2-5, with 9 bases matching TRBD1. Sequenced material: CD4+ T cells from peripheral blood mononuclear cells, taken in the second trimester of pregnancy. CDR3 in amino acids: CASSELLAGTGFQETQYF. The CDR3 bases are TGTGCCAGCAGTGAATTGCTGGCCGGGACAGGGTTTCAAGAGACCCAGTACTTC. The variable domain in full, completed from reference TRBV25-1 and TRBJ2-5, reads EADIYQTPRYLVIGTGKKITLECSQTMGHDKMYWYQQDPGMELHLIHYSYGVNSTEKGDLSSESTVSRIRTEHFPLTLESARPSHTSQYLCASSELLAGTGFQETQYFGPGTRLLVL.